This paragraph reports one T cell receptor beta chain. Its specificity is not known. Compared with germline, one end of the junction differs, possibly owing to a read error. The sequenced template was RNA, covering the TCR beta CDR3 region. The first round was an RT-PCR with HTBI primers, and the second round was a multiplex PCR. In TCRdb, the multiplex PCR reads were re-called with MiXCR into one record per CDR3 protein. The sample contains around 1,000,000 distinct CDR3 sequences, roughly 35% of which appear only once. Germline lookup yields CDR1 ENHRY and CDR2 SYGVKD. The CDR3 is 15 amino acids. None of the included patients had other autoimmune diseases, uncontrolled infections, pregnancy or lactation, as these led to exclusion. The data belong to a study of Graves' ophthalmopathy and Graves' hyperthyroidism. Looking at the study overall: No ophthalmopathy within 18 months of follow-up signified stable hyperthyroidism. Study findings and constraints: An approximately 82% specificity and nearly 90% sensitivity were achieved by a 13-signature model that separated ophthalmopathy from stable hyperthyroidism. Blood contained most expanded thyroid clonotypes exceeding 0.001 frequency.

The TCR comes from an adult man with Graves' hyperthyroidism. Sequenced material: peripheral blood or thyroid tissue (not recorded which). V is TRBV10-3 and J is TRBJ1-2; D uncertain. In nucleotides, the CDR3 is TGTGCCAGCAGTGAAGTCGGGAAACCGACCTATGGCTACACCTTC. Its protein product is CASSEVGKPTYGYTF.